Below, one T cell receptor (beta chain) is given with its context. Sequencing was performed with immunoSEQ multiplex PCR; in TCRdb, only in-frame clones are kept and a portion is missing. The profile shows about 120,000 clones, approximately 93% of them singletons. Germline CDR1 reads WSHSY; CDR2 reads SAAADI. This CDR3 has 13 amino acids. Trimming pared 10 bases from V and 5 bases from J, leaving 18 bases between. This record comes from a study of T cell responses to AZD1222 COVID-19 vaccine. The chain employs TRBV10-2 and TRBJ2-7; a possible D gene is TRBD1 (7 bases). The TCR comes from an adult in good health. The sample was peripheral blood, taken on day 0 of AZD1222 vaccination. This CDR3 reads CATSEQGGNEQYF. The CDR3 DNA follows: TGCGCCACCTCGGAGCAGGGGGGAAACGAGCAGTACTTC.